This section outlines one TCR beta chain sequence together with its context. Its specificity is not known. Constant-region reverse primers amplified full-length variable regions, followed by semi-nested Nested Universal Primer A PCR. TCRdb itself ran the 5' RACE reads through MiXCR, one entry per CDR3 protein. The sample lists thousands of distinct CDR3 sequences, about 75% occurring once. This CDR3 is built from 14 residues. Germline V lookup: CDR1 SGHVS, CDR2 FNYEAQ. V dropped 5 bases and J dropped 1 base, with 12 bases sitting between them. Notes on the study in general: In terms of TCR gene usage, tumor memory CD4+ T cells clustered together with blood and lymph node memory CD4+ cells, as well as with lymph node naive CD4+ cells. Greatest tumor Treg TCR overlap was with tumor naive CD4+ cells.

CD4+CD45RO+CD25- cells were isolated as memory CD4+ T cells. This TCR was sampled from a female donor with breast cancer. The sequencing sample was made of memory CD4+ T cells sorted from a lymph node. Stated subset: memory CD4+ T cells, CD4+CD45RO+CD25-. This chain links TRBV7-6 with TRBJ2-7, with D perhaps matching TRBD1 (6 bases). For the CDR3, the DNA is TGTGCCAGCAGCGCGACAGACAGGTCCTACGAGCAGTACTTC. This sequence encodes CASSATDRSYEQYF.